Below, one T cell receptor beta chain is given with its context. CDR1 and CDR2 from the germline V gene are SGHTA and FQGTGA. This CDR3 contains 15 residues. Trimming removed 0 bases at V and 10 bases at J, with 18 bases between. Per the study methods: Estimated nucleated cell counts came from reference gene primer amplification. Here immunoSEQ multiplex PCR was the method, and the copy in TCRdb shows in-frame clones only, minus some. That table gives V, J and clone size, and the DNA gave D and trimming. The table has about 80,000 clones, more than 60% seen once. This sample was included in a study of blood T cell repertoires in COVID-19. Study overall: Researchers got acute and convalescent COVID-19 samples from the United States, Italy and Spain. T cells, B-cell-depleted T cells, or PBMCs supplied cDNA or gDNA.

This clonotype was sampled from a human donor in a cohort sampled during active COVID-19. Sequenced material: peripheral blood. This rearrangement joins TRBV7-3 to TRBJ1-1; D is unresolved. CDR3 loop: CASSLTTGGRSPAFF. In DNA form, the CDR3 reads TGTGCCAGCAGCTTAACGACGGGAGGGCGGAGTCCAGCTTTCTTT.